This T cell receptor beta chain was identified during a study of response to subunit inactivated influenza vaccine. This clonotype has more than one count but fewer than ten. Its specificity is not known. TCRdb independently ran MiXCR on the RT-PCR reads; one entry per CDR3 protein. Of fewer than 800,000 distinct CDR3 sequences listed, more than 15% are singletons. Germline-derived CDR1 and CDR2 are SQVTM and ANQGSEA. The junction had 12 bases not matched to a gene; V was cut back by 7 bases and J by 4 bases. This CDR3 spans 15 amino acids. Study results and caveats: Authors suggested seasonal influenza vaccinations each recruit few new T cells.

This sample comprised PBMCs from blood, obtained approximately 12 days after vaccination. The chain links TRBV29-1 to TRBJ2-1, with TRBD2 matching 8 bases. The receptor was isolated from a man aged 50 to 60 who received an inactivated influenza vaccine. CDR3 region: CSAGPGRGAYNEQFF. Written as DNA, the CDR3 is TGCAGCGCCGGGCCCGGGCGGGGGGCATACAATGAGCAGTTCTTC.